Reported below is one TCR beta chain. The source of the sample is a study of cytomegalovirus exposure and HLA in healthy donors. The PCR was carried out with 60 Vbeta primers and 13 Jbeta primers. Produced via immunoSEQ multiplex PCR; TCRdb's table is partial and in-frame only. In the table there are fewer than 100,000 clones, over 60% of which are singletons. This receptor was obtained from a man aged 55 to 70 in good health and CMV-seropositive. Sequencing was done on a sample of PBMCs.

CDR3 nucleotide sequence: TGTGCCAGCAGCCAAAAGGGAGGGTCAGATACGCAGTATTTT. Its translation: CASSQKGGSDTQYF. V usage is TRBV5-4 and J usage is TRBJ2-3; 7 bases are a match to TRBD2. The CDR3 length is 14 residues. Germline V gene sequence: CDR1 SGHNT, CDR2 YYREEE (reference sequence). V gave up 4 bases and J gave up 4 bases; unmatched junction bases: 6.